This TCR beta chain was retrieved from a study of cytomegalovirus exposure and HLA in healthy donors. The PCR employed 60 Vbeta primers together with 13 Jbeta primers. Some clones are missing from TCRdb's copy, which holds only in-frame ones; the method was immunoSEQ multiplex PCR. The data show 180,000 or so clones, approximately 85% seen once. Notes on the study in general: Overall, approximately 150 TCR beta chains were annotated as cytomegalovirus-associated. Beyond CMV serostatus, there was no information to go on about immune exposure. In a later analysis, an Asian-associated ancestry cluster reportedly showed fewer N-insertions than the approximately 640-donor mean. Presence/absence analyses assumed roughly uniform sequencing depth across donors, which may not hold.

V lost 0 bases and J 8 bases, leaving 19 bases between the germline ends. Germline assignment: CDR1 MNHEY and CDR2 SVGAGI. The CDR3 is 16 amino acids. This clone was recorded once. Its specificity is unknown. The chain combines TRBV6-5 with TRBJ1-1, with D tentatively TRBD1 (6 bases). The sample consisted of PBMCs. The receptor's source is a man aged 18 to 29 in good health and CMV-seropositive. The CDR3 DNA follows: TGTGCCAGCAGTTACTCGAGACCCCCCACGGGACAAGAAGCTTTCTTT. It codes for CASSYSRPPTGQEAFF.